The T cell receptor (beta chain) described here comes from a study of T cells in localized non-small cell lung cancer. As concerns this clone: What it binds is not known.

Sequenced by immunoSEQ multiplex PCR; TCRdb stores in-frame clones only, minus some. The sample includes some 24,000 clones, more than 85% seen only once; the top ten take roughly 15%. The study's findings and limits: Sequencing, confined to only one tumor region, leaves heterogeneity possible. Uninvolved adjacent lung showed the highest T cell clonality, exceeding tumor. Adjacent lung was found to contain a median roughly 58 of the top 100 tumor clones.

This specimen consisted of peripheral blood, obtained before any cancer treatment. The origin of this receptor is a man aged 40 to 70 with stage III squamous cell lung carcinoma.

The CDR3 spells CASSPGGAGQGYGYTF. The CDR3 DNA reads TGTGCCAGCTCACCAGGCGGGGCAGGGCAGGGCTATGGCTACACCTTC. The chain recombines TRBV18 with TRBJ1-2, with D possibly matching TRBD1 (5 bases). This CDR3 contains 16 residues. V shed 2 bases and J shed 4 bases, with 17 bases lying between them. The germline V gene has CDR1 KGHSH and CDR2 LQKENI.